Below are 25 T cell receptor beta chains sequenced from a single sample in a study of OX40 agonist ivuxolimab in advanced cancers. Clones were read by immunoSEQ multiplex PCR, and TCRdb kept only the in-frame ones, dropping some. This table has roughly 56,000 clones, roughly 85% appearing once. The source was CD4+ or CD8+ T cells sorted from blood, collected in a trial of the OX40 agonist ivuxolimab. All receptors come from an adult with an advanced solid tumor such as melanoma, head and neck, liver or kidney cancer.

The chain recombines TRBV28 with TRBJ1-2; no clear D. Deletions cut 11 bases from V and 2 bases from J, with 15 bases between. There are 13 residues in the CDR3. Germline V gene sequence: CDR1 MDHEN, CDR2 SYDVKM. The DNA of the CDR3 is TGTGCCGGACGGCGGGTTGGGAACTATGGCTACACCTTC. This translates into CAGRRVGNYGYTF.

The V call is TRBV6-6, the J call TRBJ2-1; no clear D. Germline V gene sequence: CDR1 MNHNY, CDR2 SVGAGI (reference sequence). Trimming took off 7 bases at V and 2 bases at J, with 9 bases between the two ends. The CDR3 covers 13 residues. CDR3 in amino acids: CASTWLAYNEQFF. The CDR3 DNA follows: TGTGCCAGCACCTGGCTGGCCTACAATGAGCAGTTCTTC.

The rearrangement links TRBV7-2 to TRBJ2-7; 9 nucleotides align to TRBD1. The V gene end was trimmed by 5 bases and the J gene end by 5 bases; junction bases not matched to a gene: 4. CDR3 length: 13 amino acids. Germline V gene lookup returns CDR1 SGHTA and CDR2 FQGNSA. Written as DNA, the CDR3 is TGTGCCAGCAGCCGGGACAGGGCCGACGAGCAGTACTTC. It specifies CASSRDRADEQYF.

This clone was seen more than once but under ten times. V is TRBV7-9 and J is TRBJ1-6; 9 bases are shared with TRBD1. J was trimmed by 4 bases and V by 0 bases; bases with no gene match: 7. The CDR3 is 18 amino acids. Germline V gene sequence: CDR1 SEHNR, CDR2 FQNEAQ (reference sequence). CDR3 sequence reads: CASSLAPGQGGYNSPLHF. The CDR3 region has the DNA TGTGCCAGCAGCTTAGCCCCGGGACAGGGAGGGTATAATTCACCCCTCCACTTT.

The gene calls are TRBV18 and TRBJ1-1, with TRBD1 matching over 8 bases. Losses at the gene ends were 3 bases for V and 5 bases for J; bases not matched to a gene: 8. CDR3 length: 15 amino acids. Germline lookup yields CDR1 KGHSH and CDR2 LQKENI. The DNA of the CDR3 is TGTGCCAGCTCACCCGACAGGGGTTGGAGGACTGAAGCTTTCTTT. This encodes CASSPDRGWRTEAFF.

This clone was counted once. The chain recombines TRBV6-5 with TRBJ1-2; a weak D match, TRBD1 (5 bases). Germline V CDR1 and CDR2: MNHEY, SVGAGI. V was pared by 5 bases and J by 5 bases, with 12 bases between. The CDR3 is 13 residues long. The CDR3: CASSERQPYGYTF. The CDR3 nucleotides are TGTGCCAGCAGTGAGAGACAGCCTTATGGCTACACCTTC.

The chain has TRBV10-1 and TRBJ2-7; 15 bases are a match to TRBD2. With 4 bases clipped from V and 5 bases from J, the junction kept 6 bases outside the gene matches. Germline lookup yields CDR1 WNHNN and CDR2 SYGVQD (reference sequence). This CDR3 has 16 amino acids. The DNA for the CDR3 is TGCGCCAGCAGTGCTCGGACTAGCGGGGGGGCGGACGAGCAGTACTTC. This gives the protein CASSARTSGGADEQYF.

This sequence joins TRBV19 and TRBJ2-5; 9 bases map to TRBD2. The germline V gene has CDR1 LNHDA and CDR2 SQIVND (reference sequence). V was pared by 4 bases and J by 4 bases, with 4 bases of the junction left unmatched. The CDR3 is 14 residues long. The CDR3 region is CASSRGLASETQYF. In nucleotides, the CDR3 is TGTGCCAGTAGTAGGGGACTAGCTTCAGAGACCCAGTACTTC.

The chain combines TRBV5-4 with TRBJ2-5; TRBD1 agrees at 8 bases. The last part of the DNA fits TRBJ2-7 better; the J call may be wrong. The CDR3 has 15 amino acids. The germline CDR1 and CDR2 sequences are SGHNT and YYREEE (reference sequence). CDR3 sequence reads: CASSPGQGSLLEQYF. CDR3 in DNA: TGTGCCAGCAGCCCCGGACAGGGAAGCCTGCTCGAGCAGTACTTC.

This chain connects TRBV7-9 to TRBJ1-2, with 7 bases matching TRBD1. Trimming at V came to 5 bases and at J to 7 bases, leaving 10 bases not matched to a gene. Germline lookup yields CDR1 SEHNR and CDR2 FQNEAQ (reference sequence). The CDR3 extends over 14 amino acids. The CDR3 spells CASSPRRGRGGYTF. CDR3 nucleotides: TGTGCCAGCAGCCCTAGGAGGGGGCGCGGTGGCTACACCTTC.

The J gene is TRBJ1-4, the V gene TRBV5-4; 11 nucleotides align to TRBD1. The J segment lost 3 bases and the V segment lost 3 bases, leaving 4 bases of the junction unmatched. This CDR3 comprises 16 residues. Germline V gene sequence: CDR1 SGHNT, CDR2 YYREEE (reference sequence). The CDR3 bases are TGTGCCAGCAGCTACGGACAGGGGGCGTCTAATGAAAAACTGTTTTTT. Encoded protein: CASSYGQGASNEKLFF.

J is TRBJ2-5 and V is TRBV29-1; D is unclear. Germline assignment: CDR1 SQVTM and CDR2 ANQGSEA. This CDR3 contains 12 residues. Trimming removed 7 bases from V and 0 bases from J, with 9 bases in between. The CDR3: CSAETNQETQYF. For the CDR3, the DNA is TGCAGCGCCGAAACAAACCAAGAGACCCAGTACTTC.

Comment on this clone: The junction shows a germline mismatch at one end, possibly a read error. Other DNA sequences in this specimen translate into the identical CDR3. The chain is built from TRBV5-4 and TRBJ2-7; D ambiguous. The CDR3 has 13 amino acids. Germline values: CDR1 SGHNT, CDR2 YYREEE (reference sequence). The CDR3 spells CASSFPPGAEQYF. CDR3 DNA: TGCGCCAGCAGCTTCCCACCTGGCGCCGAGCAGTACTTC.

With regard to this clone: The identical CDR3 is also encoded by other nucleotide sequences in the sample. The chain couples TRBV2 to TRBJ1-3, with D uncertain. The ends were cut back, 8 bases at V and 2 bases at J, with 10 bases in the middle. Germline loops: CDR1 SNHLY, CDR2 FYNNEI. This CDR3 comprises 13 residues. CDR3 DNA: TGTGCCAGCGTTCCGGGGACTGGAAACACCATATATTTT. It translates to CASVPGTGNTIYF.

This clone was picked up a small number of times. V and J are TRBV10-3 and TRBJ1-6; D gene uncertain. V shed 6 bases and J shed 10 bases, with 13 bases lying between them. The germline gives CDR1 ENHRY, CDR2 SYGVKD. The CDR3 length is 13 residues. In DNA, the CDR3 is TGTGCCATCAGGGAAAGGTTGAGCTCACCCCTCCACTTT. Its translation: CAIRERLSSPLHF.

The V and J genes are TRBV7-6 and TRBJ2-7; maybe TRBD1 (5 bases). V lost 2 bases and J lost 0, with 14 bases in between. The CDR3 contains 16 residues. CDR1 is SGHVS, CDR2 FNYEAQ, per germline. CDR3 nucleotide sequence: TGTGCCAGCAGCTTACTTGTGGACACGGCCTCCTACGAGCAGTACTTC. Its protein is CASSLLVDTASYEQYF.

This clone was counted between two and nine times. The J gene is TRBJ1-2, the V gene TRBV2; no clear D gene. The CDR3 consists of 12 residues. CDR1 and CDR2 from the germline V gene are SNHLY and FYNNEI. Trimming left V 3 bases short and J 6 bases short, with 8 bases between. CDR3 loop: CASSESYHGYTF. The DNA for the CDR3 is TGTGCCAGCAGTGAGTCCTATCATGGCTACACCTTC.

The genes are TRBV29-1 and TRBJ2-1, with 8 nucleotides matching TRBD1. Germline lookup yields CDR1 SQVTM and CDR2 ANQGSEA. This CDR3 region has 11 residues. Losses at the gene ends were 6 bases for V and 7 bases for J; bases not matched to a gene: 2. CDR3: CSVDRGNEQFF. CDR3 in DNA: TGCAGCGTCGACAGGGGTAATGAGCAGTTCTTC.

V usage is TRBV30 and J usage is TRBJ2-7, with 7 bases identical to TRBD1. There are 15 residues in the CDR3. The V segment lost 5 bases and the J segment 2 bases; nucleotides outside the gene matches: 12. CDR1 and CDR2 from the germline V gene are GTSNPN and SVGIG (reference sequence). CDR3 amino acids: CAWLSRGPLTYEQYF. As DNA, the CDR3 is TGTGCCTGGCTCTCAAGGGGGCCATTAACCTACGAGCAGTACTTC.

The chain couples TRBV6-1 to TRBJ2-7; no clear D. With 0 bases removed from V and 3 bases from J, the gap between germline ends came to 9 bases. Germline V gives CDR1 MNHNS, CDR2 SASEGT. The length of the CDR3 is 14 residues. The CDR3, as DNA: TGTGCCAGCAGTGAAGCTGGCAGCTACTACGAGCAGTACTTC. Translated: CASSEAGSYYEQYF.

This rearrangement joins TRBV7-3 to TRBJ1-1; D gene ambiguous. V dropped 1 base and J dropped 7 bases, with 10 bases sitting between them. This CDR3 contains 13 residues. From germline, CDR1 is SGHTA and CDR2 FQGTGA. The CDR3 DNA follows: TGTGCCAGCAGCTTAAACAGAGCCCATGAAGCTTTCTTT. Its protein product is CASSLNRAHEAFF.

Written as DNA, the CDR3 is TGTGCCAGCAGTTTACAGGGCGCTAGCACAGATACGCAGTATTTT. Translated: CASSLQGASTDTQYF. The chain carries TRBV28 and TRBJ2-3, with D maybe TRBD1 (5 bases). The CDR3 runs to 15 residues. Germline lookup yields CDR1 MDHEN and CDR2 SYDVKM. V was cut by 2 bases and J by 0 bases, with 9 bases left in between.

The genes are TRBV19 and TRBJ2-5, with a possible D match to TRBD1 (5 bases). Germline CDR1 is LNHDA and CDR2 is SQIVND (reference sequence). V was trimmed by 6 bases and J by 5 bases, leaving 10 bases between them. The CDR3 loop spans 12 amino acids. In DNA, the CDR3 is TGTGCCAGTAGATCCGCAGGGGAGACCCAGTACTTC. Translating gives CASRSAGETQYF.

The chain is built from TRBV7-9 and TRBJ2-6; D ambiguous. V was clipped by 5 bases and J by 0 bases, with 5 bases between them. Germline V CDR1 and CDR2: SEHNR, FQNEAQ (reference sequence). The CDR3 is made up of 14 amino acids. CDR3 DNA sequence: TGTGCCAGCAGCCCAGTCTCTGGGGCCAACGTCCTGACTTTC. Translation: CASSPVSGANVLTF.

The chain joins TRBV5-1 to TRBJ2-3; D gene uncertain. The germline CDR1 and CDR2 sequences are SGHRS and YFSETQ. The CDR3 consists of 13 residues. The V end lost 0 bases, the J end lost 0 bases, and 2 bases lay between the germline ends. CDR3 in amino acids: CASSLGSTDTQYF. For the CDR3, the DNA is TGCGCCAGCAGCTTGGGGAGCACAGATACGCAGTATTTT.